The text below deals with one T cell receptor beta chain. The source of the sample is a study of shared clonotypes between healthy human individuals. The assay was immunoSEQ multiplex PCR, and TCRdb's table has in-frame clones only and misses some. Of about 500,000 clones listed, around 77% are singletons. Germline values: CDR1 SGHRS, CDR2 YFSETQ. V shed 4 bases and J shed 8 bases, with 9 bases lying between them. This CDR3 is 11 amino acids long. This receptor was identified in a woman aged 40 to 55 in good health. Some clones in this sample may be carry-over from other donors' samples. Sequencing was done on a sample of PBMCs. The chain recombines TRBV5-1 with TRBJ2-5; maybe TRBD1 (5 bases). As DNA, the CDR3 is TGCGCCAGCAGCCCGGACACTACCCAGTACTTC. Translated: CASSPDTTQYF.